Sequencing of this T cell receptor beta chain was carried out in a study of cytomegalovirus exposure and HLA in healthy donors. A note on this clone: The target antigen is unknown.

Primers included in the PCR were 60 Vbeta and 13 Jbeta primers. Profiling relied on immunoSEQ multiplex PCR, and the TCRdb table lists in-frame clones only, not all of them. This sample has 150,000 to 200,000 clones, with approximately 67% found just once. V lost 4 bases and J 9 bases, leaving 13 bases between the germline ends. The CDR3 consists of 12 residues. Germline V gives CDR1 MDHEN, CDR2 SYDVKM. Study findings and constraints: The authors considered a cluster of highly shared sequence variants likely to be a sequencing artifact. When analyzed later, a missense DCLRE1C variant was found to be linked to TCR beta V- and J-gene trimming.

The material sequenced was PBMCs. This TCR was recovered from a man aged 35 to 55 in good health and CMV-seronegative. The chain links TRBV28 to TRBJ2-7; D is uncertain. CDR3 region: CASSSQTSWQYF. As DNA, the CDR3 is TGTGCCAGCAGTTCCCAAACCAGTTGGCAGTACTTC.